This T cell receptor (beta chain) was identified during a study of identifying expanded T cells in peripheral blood. Study-wide results and limits: Two-week clone count variance significantly increased as total template count grew. Technical replicates showed about 1.1 changed clones; two weeks about 16.4; four weeks 19.

The assay was immunoSEQ multiplex PCR, and TCRdb's table has in-frame clones only and misses some. The sample includes 97,000 or so clones, 70% to 90% of them seen just once. No infections or other immune events were documented during collection. A note on this clone: The antigen is unknown.

The TCR originated in a person between 18 and 69 years old in good health. Sequenced material: blood.

CDR3 amino acids: CASSPRRGSSYNEQFF. The CDR3 DNA is TGTGCCAGCAGTCCCCGGCGGGGAAGCTCCTACAATGAGCAGTTCTTC. J is TRBJ2-1 and V is TRBV28; TRBD2 is a possible D gene (6 bases). CDR3 size: 16 residues. Per the germline V gene, CDR1 is MDHEN and CDR2 is SYDVKM. V was cut by 5 bases and J by 0 bases, with 14 bases left in between.